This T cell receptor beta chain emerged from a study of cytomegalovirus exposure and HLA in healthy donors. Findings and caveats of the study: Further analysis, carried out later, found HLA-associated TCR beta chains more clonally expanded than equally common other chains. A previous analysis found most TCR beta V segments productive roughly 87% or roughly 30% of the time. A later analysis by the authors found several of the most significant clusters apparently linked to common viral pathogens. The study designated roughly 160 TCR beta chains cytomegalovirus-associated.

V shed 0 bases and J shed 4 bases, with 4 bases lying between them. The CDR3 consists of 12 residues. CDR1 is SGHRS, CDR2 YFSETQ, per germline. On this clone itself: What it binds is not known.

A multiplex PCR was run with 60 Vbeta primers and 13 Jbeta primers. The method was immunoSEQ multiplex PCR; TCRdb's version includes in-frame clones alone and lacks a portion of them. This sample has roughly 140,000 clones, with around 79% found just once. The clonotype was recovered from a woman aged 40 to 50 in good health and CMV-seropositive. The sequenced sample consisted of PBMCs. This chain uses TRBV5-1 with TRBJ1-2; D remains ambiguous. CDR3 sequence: CASSLDSYGYTF. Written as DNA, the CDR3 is TGCGCCAGCAGCTTGGACAGCTATGGCTACACCTTC.